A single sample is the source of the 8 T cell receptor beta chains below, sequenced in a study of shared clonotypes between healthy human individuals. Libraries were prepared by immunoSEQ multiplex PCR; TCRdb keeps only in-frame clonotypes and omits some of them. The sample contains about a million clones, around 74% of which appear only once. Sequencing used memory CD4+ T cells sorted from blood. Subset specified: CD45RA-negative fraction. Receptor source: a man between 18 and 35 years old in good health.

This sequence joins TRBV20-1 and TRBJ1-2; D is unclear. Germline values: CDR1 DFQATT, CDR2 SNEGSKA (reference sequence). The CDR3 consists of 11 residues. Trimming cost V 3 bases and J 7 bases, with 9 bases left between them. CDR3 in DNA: TGCAGTGCTAGTGAGGACGCTGGCTACACCTTC. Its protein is CSASEDAGYTF.

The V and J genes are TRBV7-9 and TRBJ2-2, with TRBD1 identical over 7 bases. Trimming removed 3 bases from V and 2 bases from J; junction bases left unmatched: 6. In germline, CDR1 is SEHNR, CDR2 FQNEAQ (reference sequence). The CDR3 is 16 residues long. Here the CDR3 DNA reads TGTGCCAGCAGCTTTCACCGGGACAGAAACACCGGGGAGCTGTTTTTT. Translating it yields CASSFHRDRNTGELFF.

The CDR3 loop is CASSYGSDSYEQYF. CDR3 DNA sequence: TGTGCCAGCAGTTATGGTAGCGACTCCTACGAGCAGTACTTC. The chain combines TRBV6-5 with TRBJ2-7; D might be TRBD2 (5 bases). The V end was cut by 3 bases, the J end by 0 bases, with 9 bases between. The length of the CDR3 is 14 residues. CDR1 is MNHEY and CDR2 is SVGAGI in the germline V gene.

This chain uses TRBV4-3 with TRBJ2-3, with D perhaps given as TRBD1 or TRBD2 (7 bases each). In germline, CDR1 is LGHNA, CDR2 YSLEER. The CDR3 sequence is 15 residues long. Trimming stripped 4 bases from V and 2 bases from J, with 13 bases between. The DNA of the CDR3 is TGCGCCAGCAGCCCAGCGGGACAGATCACAGATACGCAGTATTTT. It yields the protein CASSPAGQITDTQYF.

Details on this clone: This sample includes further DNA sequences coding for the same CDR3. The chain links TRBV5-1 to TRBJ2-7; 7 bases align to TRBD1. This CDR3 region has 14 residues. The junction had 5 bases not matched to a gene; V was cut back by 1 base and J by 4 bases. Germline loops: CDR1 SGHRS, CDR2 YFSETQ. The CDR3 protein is CASSLTGDGYEQYF. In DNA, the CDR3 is TGCGCCAGCAGCTTGACAGGGGATGGGTACGAGCAGTACTTC.

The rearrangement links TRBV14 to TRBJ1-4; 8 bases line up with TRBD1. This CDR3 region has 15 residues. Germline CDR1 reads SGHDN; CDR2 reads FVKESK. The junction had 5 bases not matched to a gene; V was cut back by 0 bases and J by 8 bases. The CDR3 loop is CASSQDPGGGEKLFF. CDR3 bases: TGTGCCAGCAGCCAAGATCCAGGGGGCGGGGAAAAACTGTTTTTT.

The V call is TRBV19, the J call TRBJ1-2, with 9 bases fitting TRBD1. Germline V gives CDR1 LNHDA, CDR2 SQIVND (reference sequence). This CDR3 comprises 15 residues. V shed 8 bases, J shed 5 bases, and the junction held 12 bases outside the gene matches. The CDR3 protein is CASSQFPGTGYGYTF. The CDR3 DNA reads TGTGCCAGTTCCCAATTTCCCGGGACAGGGTATGGCTACACCTTC.

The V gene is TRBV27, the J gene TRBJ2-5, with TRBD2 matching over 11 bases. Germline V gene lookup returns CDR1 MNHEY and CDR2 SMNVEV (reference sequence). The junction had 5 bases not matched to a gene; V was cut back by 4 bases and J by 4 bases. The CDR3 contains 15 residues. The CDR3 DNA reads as TGTGCCAGCAGTTCTCTAACTAGCGGGGGAGAGACCCAGTACTTC. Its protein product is CASSSLTSGGETQYF.